This paragraph covers one TCR beta chain sequence. The antigen is undetermined. This sample is drawn from a study of T cell responses to AZD1222 COVID-19 vaccine. Study-wide results and caveats: An increase in Spike-specific TCR breadth and depth was observed after two AZD1222 doses.

The data were produced by immunoSEQ multiplex PCR, yet TCRdb's version contains in-frame clones alone and is incomplete. The table lists around 120,000 clones, about 88% of them singletons, with 2.4% in the top ten. Germline V CDR1 and CDR2: MGHRA, YSYEKL. V was clipped by 1 base and J by 3 bases; unmatched bases: 2. The CDR3 is made up of 15 amino acids. Sequences were derived from peripheral blood, sampled on day 0 of AZD1222 vaccination. The rearrangement links TRBV4-1 to TRBJ1-1; TRBD1 matches 10 bases. This receptor was obtained from an adult in good health. CDR3 DNA sequence: TGCGCCAGCAGCCAAGTGGGGACAGGGGACACTGAAGCTTTCTTT. This encodes CASSQVGTGDTEAFF.